The 27 T cell receptor beta chains listed next were all sequenced from one sample in a study of blood T cell repertoires in COVID-19. Profiled with immunoSEQ multiplex PCR; TCRdb holds only in-frame clones, not every one. Of approximately 98,000 clones listed, roughly 82% are singletons. The sequenced sample consisted of peripheral blood. The receptor source for this set is an elderly man with acute or convalescent COVID-19.

The gene calls are TRBV7-9 and TRBJ1-5; 7 nucleotides agree with TRBD1. Germline V gene lookup returns CDR1 SEHNR and CDR2 FQNEAQ (reference sequence). The CDR3 runs to 15 residues. J was trimmed by 3 bases and V by 1 base; bases with no gene match: 3. CDR3: CASSLGQGINQPQHF. The CDR3 DNA follows: TGTGCCAGCAGCTTAGGACAGGGAATCAATCAGCCCCAGCATTTT. The entire variable domain, with the rest obtained from reference TRBV7-9 and TRBJ1-5, is as follows: DTGVSQNPRHKITKRGQNVTFRCDPISEHNRLYWYRQTLGQGPEFLTYFQNEAQLEKSRLLSDRFSAERPKGSFSTLEIQRTEQGDSAMYLCASSLGQGINQPQHFGDGTRLSIL.

This chain joins TRBV23-1 and TRBJ2-2; TRBD1 is a possible D gene (6 bases). TRBV23-1 is assigned to the ORF class and has an uncertain function. The CDR3 totals 13 residues. V shed 7 bases and J shed 7 bases, with 13 bases lying between them. CDR3 in DNA: TGCGCCAGCAACCCCTCCAGGGGCGGGGAGCTGTTTTTT. Protein product: CASNPSRGGELFF.

This chain joins TRBV6-6 and TRBJ2-5; the match to TRBD1 covers 9 bases. V gave up 8 bases and J gave up 5 bases; unmatched junction bases: 6. Germline V lookup: CDR1 MNHNY, CDR2 SVGAGI (reference sequence). This CDR3 is built from 13 residues. CDR3 residues: CASRGTGHETQYF. The CDR3 nucleotides read TGTGCCAGCCGCGGGACAGGGCATGAGACCCAGTACTTC.

This rearrangement joins TRBV30 to TRBJ1-1, with D perhaps matching TRBD1 (5 bases). Germline V gene sequence: CDR1 GTSNPN, CDR2 SVGIG (reference sequence). The CDR3 extends over 13 amino acids. The V gene lost 1 base and the J gene lost 1 base, with 7 bases spanning the gap. The CDR3 spells CAWSEGANTEAFF. Written as DNA, the CDR3 is TGTGCCTGGAGTGAAGGGGCGAACACTGAAGCTTTCTTT.

This chain links TRBV27 with TRBJ2-7; 8 nucleotides line up with TRBD2. CDR3 length equals 16 residues. Germline assignment: CDR1 MNHEY and CDR2 SMNVEV (reference sequence). The V gene end was trimmed by 0 bases and the J gene end by 7 bases; junction bases not matched to a gene: 11. In DNA form, the CDR3 reads TGTGCCAGCAGTTTATCGTCCTCCGGGGGGGGGCGGGAGCAGTACTTC. This gives the protein CASSLSSSGGGREQYF.

A remark on this clone: Germline is not matched at one junction end, which may reflect a read error. The chain is built from TRBV5-1 and TRBJ1-6, with TRBD1 matching 8 bases. The CDR3 is 14 residues long. The V gene's germline CDR1 is SGHRS and CDR2 YFSETQ. CDR3 coding DNA: TGCGCCAGCAGCCTGGGACAGGATAACTCACCCCTCCACTTT. Translated: CASSLGQDNSPLHF.

The gene calls are TRBV2 and TRBJ1-5; D possibly corresponds to TRBD1 (5 bases). The CDR3 is 13 amino acids. Germline-derived CDR1 and CDR2 are SNHLY and FYNNEI. V was pared by 4 bases and J by 4 bases, with 8 bases between. CDR3 sequence reads: CASSGRQNQPQHF. The DNA of the CDR3 is TGTGCCAGCAGTGGTAGACAGAATCAGCCCCAGCATTTT.

The rearrangement links TRBV22-1 to TRBJ2-7; TRBD2 is taken as the D call from the table, unchecked against the DNA. TRBV22-1 is listed as a pseudogene. This CDR3 has 14 residues. CDR3 bases: TGTCCTGGGAGCGCACAGCTGACTACCTACGAGCAGTACTTC. This codes for CPGSAQLTTYEQYF.

The chain has TRBV6-5 and TRBJ2-3, with no clear D. V lost 6 bases and J lost 4, with 17 bases in between. The germline CDR1 and CDR2 sequences are MNHEY and SVGAGI. This CDR3 has 15 amino acids. The CDR3 DNA reads as TGTGCCAGCAGAAAAGGAAGGTCCAGGCCAGATACGCAGTATTTT. It yields the protein CASRKGRSRPDTQYF.

The CDR3, as DNA: TGTGCCAGCAGTTACATAGGGGCGACCTCCTACGAGCAGTACTTC. Protein: CASSYIGATSYEQYF. The V and J genes are TRBV6-6 and TRBJ2-7; D might be TRBD1 (5 bases). This CDR3 has 15 amino acids. Per germline, CDR1 MNHNY and CDR2 SVGAGI (reference sequence). V was shortened by 2 bases and J by 0 bases, with 11 bases between the two germline ends.

The V call is TRBV27, the J call TRBJ2-7; 9 nucleotides agree with TRBD1. This CDR3 has 21 amino acids. Per the germline V gene, CDR1 is MNHEY and CDR2 is SMNVEV (reference sequence). V shed 6 bases, J shed 2 bases, and the junction held 26 bases outside the gene matches. CDR3 sequence (DNA): TGTGCCAGCAGCAACCTCAAACCGACCGGGACAGGGCTGAGTGACGCCTACGAGCAGTACTTC. Amino acid sequence: CASSNLKPTGTGLSDAYEQYF.

This sequence joins TRBV2 and TRBJ2-1, with TRBD2 matching over 13 bases. Trimming took 6 bases from V and 10 from J; bases not matched to a gene: 6. The CDR3 runs to 14 residues. In germline, CDR1 is SNHLY, CDR2 FYNNEI. The CDR3 loop reads CASRGTSGMREQFF. CDR3 bases: TGTGCCAGCAGAGGGACTAGCGGGATGAGGGAGCAGTTCTTC.

V and J are TRBV18 and TRBJ1-1; 7 nucleotides line up with TRBD1. Germline lookup yields CDR1 KGHSH and CDR2 LQKENI. The V and J ends lost 5 bases and 0 bases, in that order; junction bases with no gene match: 3. There are 14 residues in the CDR3. The CDR3 reads CASSEGQMNTEAFF. The CDR3 coding sequence is TGTGCCAGCTCAGAGGGACAGATGAACACTGAAGCTTTCTTT.

The table lists this clone with a count of one. The genes are TRBV5-1 and TRBJ2-2; D possibly corresponds to TRBD1 (5 bases). Germline V gives CDR1 SGHRS, CDR2 YFSETQ. This CDR3 comprises 14 residues. Deletions cut 4 bases from V and 1 base from J, with 8 bases between. For the CDR3, the DNA is TGCGCCAGCAGCGCCGGACAGAACACCGGGGAGCTGTTTTTT. Residues: CASSAGQNTGELFF.

The J gene is TRBJ1-2, the V gene TRBV30; tentatively, D is TRBD1 (5 bases). Per germline, CDR1 GTSNPN and CDR2 SVGIG (reference sequence). The CDR3 is 12 residues long. Trimming left V 8 bases short and J 0 bases short, with 10 bases between. DNA of the CDR3: TGTGCCCGGGACGGTACTAACTATGGCTACACCTTC. It translates to CARDGTNYGYTF.

The gene calls are TRBV6-2 or TRBV6-3 and TRBJ2-7; TRBD2 matches 13 bases. Per the germline V gene, CDR1 is MNHEY and CDR2 is SVGEGT. V was clipped by 6 bases and J by 5 bases; unmatched bases: 10. This CDR3 is 16 amino acids long. The CDR3 sequence is CASSRGRTSGSHEQYF. The CDR3 bases are TGTGCCAGCAGCAGGGGTAGGACTAGCGGGAGCCACGAGCAGTACTTC.

The chain uses TRBV10-2 and TRBJ1-1; 9 bases are shared with TRBD1. CDR1 and CDR2 (germline): WSHSY, SAAADI. The CDR3 sequence is 13 residues long. V dropped 8 bases and J dropped 4; count of bases not matched to a gene: 5. The CDR3 DNA is TGCGCCAGCCGCCCGACAGGGGGCACTGAAGCTTTCTTT. As protein: CASRPTGGTEAFF.

This clone was picked up one time. V and J are TRBV6-6 and TRBJ2-2; 9 positions match TRBD2. Germline assignment: CDR1 MNHNY and CDR2 SVGAGI (reference sequence). V trimming: 6 bases; J trimming: 0 bases; junction bases outside the gene matches: 5. The CDR3 is 16 amino acids. The CDR3 DNA follows: TGTGCCAGCAGGCGATCTAGCGGGGCGAACACCGGGGAGCTGTTTTTT. It specifies CASRRSSGANTGELFF.

The chain couples TRBV28 to TRBJ2-3; tentative D call: TRBD2 (5 bases). V lost 2 bases to trimming and J lost 2 bases, with 14 bases between them. The germline gives CDR1 MDHEN, CDR2 SYDVKM. The CDR3 has 16 amino acids. CDR3 DNA sequence: TGTGCCAGCAGTTTAGTCGGCACTAGAGCCACAGATACGCAGTATTTT. Amino acids: CASSLVGTRATDTQYF.

This sequence joins TRBV19 and TRBJ1-5; weak D call: TRBD1 (6 bases). The CDR3 length is 14 residues. Trimming removed 8 bases from V and 2 bases from J, with 13 bases in between. CDR1 is LNHDA and CDR2 is SQIVND in the germline V gene (reference sequence). Here the CDR3 reads CASQQGGGNQPQHF. The CDR3 DNA sequence: TGTGCCAGTCAACAGGGAGGGGGCAATCAGCCCCAGCATTTT.

This clone has a count of ten or more. The gene calls are TRBV5-4 and TRBJ1-2; 12 positions match TRBD1. J gave up 8 bases and V 4 bases, and 6 bases lay outside the gene matches. The CDR3 runs to 14 residues. The germline V gene has CDR1 SGHNT and CDR2 YYREEE (reference sequence). The CDR3 sequence: CASSQRDRGRGYTF. The CDR3 DNA is TGTGCCAGCAGCCAACGGGACAGGGGGCGAGGCTACACCTTC.

The chain joins TRBV28 to TRBJ1-4; 9 nucleotides align to TRBD1. V lost 6 bases and J lost 8; bases outside the gene matches: 10. This CDR3 contains 15 residues. CDR1 and CDR2 from the germline V gene are MDHEN and SYDVKM. CDR3 DNA: TGTGCCAGCAGACCACAGGGGGCTGGTGGAGAAAAACTGTTTTTT. Its protein product is CASRPQGAGGEKLFF.

V is TRBV6-5 and J is TRBJ2-5; 8 positions match TRBD2. This CDR3 has 15 residues. Germline V gene sequence: CDR1 MNHEY, CDR2 SVGAGI. The J segment lost 1 base and the V segment lost 5 bases, leaving 6 bases of the junction unmatched. CDR3 sequence: CASSTGGATQETQYF. DNA of the CDR3: TGTGCCAGCAGTACGGGGGGGGCAACCCAAGAGACCCAGTACTTC.

The J gene is TRBJ2-7, the V gene TRBV7-8; 9 positions agree with TRBD2. Trimming took 0 bases from V and 6 from J; bases not matched to a gene: 15. Germline lookup yields CDR1 SGHVS and CDR2 FQNEAQ. The CDR3 has 18 residues. CDR3 nucleotides: TGTGCCAGCAGCTTAGCCCATACAGGGACTAGCCTCCTGCCCGAGCAGTACTTC. It codes for CASSLAHTGTSLLPEQYF.

This clone was counted at least ten times. The rearrangement joins TRBV9 to TRBJ2-7; D perhaps matches TRBD1 (5 bases). This CDR3 region has 16 residues. Germline V gene sequence: CDR1 SGDLS, CDR2 YYNGEE. Trimming shortened V by 3 bases and J by 2 bases, and 18 bases separated the two germline ends. CDR3 region: CASSGADSHFPYEQYF. The CDR3 bases are TGTGCCAGCAGCGGAGCCGACAGCCATTTCCCCTACGAGCAGTACTTC.

The chain couples TRBV4-1 to TRBJ2-7; TRBD2 matches 10 bases. There are 17 residues in the CDR3. Germline V gene data show CDR1 as MGHRA and CDR2 as YSYEKL. The trim removed 3 bases at V and 4 bases at J, leaving 12 bases unmatched. The DNA for the CDR3 is TGCGCCAGCAGCCATATGCCCCTGCTAGCGGGAGTGTACGAGCAGTACTTC. Its protein product is CASSHMPLLAGVYEQYF.

The chain uses TRBV5-1 and TRBJ2-2; 7 bases line up with TRBD1. Losses at the gene ends were 2 bases for V and 4 bases for J; bases not matched to a gene: 5. The CDR3 has 15 amino acids. The germline V gene encodes CDR1 SGHRS and CDR2 YFSETQ. CDR3 in amino acids: CASSLQGWPTGELFF. The DNA for the CDR3 is TGCGCCAGCAGCTTACAGGGGTGGCCCACCGGGGAGCTGTTTTTT.